Shown below are 22 T cell receptor beta chains from a single sample sequenced in a study of response to subunit inactivated influenza vaccine. TCRdb reprocessed the RT-PCR reads with MiXCR, giving one entry per CDR3 protein. The table has around 190,000 distinct CDR3 sequences, around an eighth seen once. This sample comprised CD8+ T cells sorted from PBMCs, obtained less than 6 days after vaccination. These receptor sequences come from a man aged 45-65 years who received an inactivated influenza vaccine.

This clonotype was picked up a small number of times. The chain combines TRBV4-3 with TRBJ2-3, with 9 positions matching TRBD2. J was trimmed by 0 bases and V by 1 base; bases with no gene match: 2. Germline CDR1 reads LGHNA; CDR2 reads YSLEER. This CDR3 contains 16 residues. CDR3 in DNA: TGCGCCAGCAGCCAAGGGGCGGGGGGGAGCACAGATACGCAGTATTTT. Translation gives CASSQGAGGSTDTQYF.

This clonotype was counted between two and nine times. The chain joins TRBV15 to TRBJ2-7, with D unresolved. Germline V gives CDR1 LNHNV, CDR2 YYDKDF (reference sequence). Trimming took off 0 bases at V and 4 bases at J, with 10 bases between the two ends. The length of the CDR3 is 14 residues. The CDR3 DNA is TGTGCCACCAGCAGAGATTTTCGAGTGTACGAGCAGTACTTC. Translating it yields CATSRDFRVYEQYF.

This clonotype was seen many times. The chain joins TRBV12-3 or TRBV12-4 to TRBJ2-3; 7 positions agree with TRBD2. This CDR3 is 13 amino acids long. V dropped 7 bases and J dropped 3; count of bases not matched to a gene: 4. In DNA form, the CDR3 reads TGTGCCAGCAACAAAGCGGGGACAGATACGCAGTATTTT. Protein sequence: CASNKAGTDTQYF.

The table lists this clonotype with a few counts. The rearrangement links TRBV25-1 to TRBJ2-7, with TRBD2 matching 8 bases. The CDR3 spans 13 residues. J was trimmed by 4 bases and V by 3 bases; bases with no gene match: 2. Germline CDR1 is MGHDK and CDR2 is SYGVNS. The CDR3 coding sequence is TGTGCCAGCAGTGACGGGAGGGGGTACGAGCAGTACTTC. Translating gives CASSDGRGYEQYF.

This clonotype was counted between two and nine times. V gene TRBV4-3 combines with J gene TRBJ1-6; the match to TRBD1 covers 9 bases. V gave up 4 bases and J gave up 5 bases; unmatched junction bases: 3. The germline V gene has CDR1 LGHNA and CDR2 YSLEER. The CDR3 totals 15 residues. CDR3 sequence reads: CASSRGTGNNSPLHF. CDR3 in DNA: TGCGCCAGCAGCCGTGGGACAGGGAATAATTCACCCCTCCACTTT.

The chain has TRBV24-1 and TRBJ2-2, with no clear D. V was shortened by 5 bases and J by 6 bases, with 6 bases between the two germline ends. The CDR3 sequence is 12 residues long. Germline V gene data show CDR1 as KGHDR and CDR2 as SFDVKD. This CDR3 reads CATSGRAGELFF. Written as DNA, the CDR3 is TGTGCCACCAGTGGAAGGGCCGGGGAGCTGTTTTTT.

This clonotype was found a few times. Here the CDR3 DNA reads TGTGCCAGCAGCGTCGACTTGACAGATACGCAGTATTTT. Protein sequence: CASSVDLTDTQYF. V usage is TRBV9 and J usage is TRBJ2-3; D is ambiguous. The CDR3 covers 13 residues. CDR1 is SGDLS, CDR2 YYNGEE, per germline. Trimming pared 2 bases from V and 3 bases from J, leaving 7 bases between.

This clonotype has a handful of counts. This sequence joins TRBV30 and TRBJ2-7, with D uncertain. Trimming pared 1 base from V and 0 bases from J, leaving 7 bases between. Germline V gene lookup returns CDR1 GTSNPN and CDR2 SVGIG (reference sequence). The length of the CDR3 is 13 residues. The CDR3 nucleotides are TGTGCCTGGAGTGGGGCGGACTCCTACGAGCAGTACTTC. Protein: CAWSGADSYEQYF. The variable domain in full, with the rest retrieved from reference TRBV30 and TRBJ2-7, is SQTIHQWPATLVQPVGSPLSLECTVEGTSNPNLYWYRQAAGRGLQLLFYSVGIGQISSEVPQNLSASRPQDRQFILSSKKLLLSDSGFYLCAWSGADSYEQYFGPGTRLTVT.

The chain has TRBV14 and TRBJ2-7, with D perhaps matching TRBD1 (6 bases). The CDR3 is made up of 15 amino acids. Trimming removed 4 bases from V and 2 bases from J, with 15 bases in between. Germline V lookup: CDR1 SGHDN, CDR2 FVKESK. CDR3 in DNA: TGTGCCAGCAGCCCTAGATGGGGGCAGGCCTACGAGCAGTACTTC. Amino acids: CASSPRWGQAYEQYF.

The CDR3 DNA is TGTGCCAGCAGTTCTGGGACTAGCGCTTACAATGAGCAGTTCTTC. Its protein product is CASSSGTSAYNEQFF. J is TRBJ2-1 and V is TRBV27; 10 bases are a match to TRBD2. The CDR3 length is 15 residues. Germline trimming cut 4 bases from V and 4 bases from J; bases unmatched to any gene: 4. Germline loops: CDR1 MNHEY, CDR2 SMNVEV (reference sequence).

This chain joins TRBV4-3 and TRBJ2-7; D not resolved. Trimming removed 0 bases at V and 1 base at J, with 13 bases between. The germline V gene encodes CDR1 LGHNA and CDR2 YSLEER. This CDR3 contains 16 residues. The CDR3 coding sequence is TGCGCCAGCAGCCAAGATAGAGCGTTAACATCCTACGAGCAGTACTTC. It specifies CASSQDRALTSYEQYF.

The rearrangement links TRBV28 to TRBJ2-3, with 7 bases lining up with TRBD1. The CDR3 totals 14 residues. Unmatched junction bases numbered 2, after V lost 3 bases and J lost 2 bases. From germline, CDR1 is MDHEN and CDR2 SYDVKM. CDR3 bases: TGTGCCAGCAGTTTCGACAGGGTCACAGATACGCAGTATTTT. This sequence encodes CASSFDRVTDTQYF.

The chain joins TRBV29-1 to TRBJ2-7; 9 bases are a match to TRBD2. The CDR3 sequence is 13 residues long. Trimming cost V 6 bases and J 0 bases; bases outside gene matches: 3. Germline lookup yields CDR1 SQVTM and CDR2 ANQGSEA. The CDR3 region is CSVGTSHSYEQYF. The CDR3 coding sequence is TGCAGCGTCGGGACTAGCCACTCCTACGAGCAGTACTTC.

This clonotype has only a few counts. This chain connects TRBV9 to TRBJ2-7, with D uncertain. Germline CDR1 and CDR2: SGDLS and YYNGEE. V gave up 1 base and J gave up 6 bases, with 11 bases separating them. The CDR3 has 13 amino acids. CDR3 region: CASSVLAASEQYF. The DNA for the CDR3 is TGTGCCAGCAGCGTATTGGCAGCCTCCGAGCAGTACTTC.

This clonotype was counted only a few times. The V gene is TRBV12-3 or TRBV12-4, the J gene TRBJ2-6; D gene uncertain. This CDR3 has 15 residues. V lost 7 bases to trimming and J lost 0 bases, with 10 bases between them. The CDR3 spells CASTLSASGANVLTF. The CDR3 nucleotides are TGTGCCAGCACCCTAAGCGCCTCTGGGGCCAACGTCCTGACTTTC.

This clonotype was observed a handful of times. The V gene is TRBV5-5, the J gene TRBJ2-7; D is unclear. CDR1 is SGHKS and CDR2 is YYEKEE in the germline V gene (reference sequence). CDR3 length: 15 residues. V gave up 1 base and J gave up 0 bases, with 11 bases separating them. The CDR3 region has the DNA TGTGCCAGCAGCTTGTACCCTGCGGCCTCCTACGAGCAGTACTTC. This encodes CASSLYPAASYEQYF.

As regards this clonotype: The germline gene is not matched at one end of the junction; a read error may be the cause. V usage is TRBV24-1 and J usage is TRBJ1-2; unclear D gene. CDR3 length: 15 amino acids. Germline V CDR1 and CDR2: KGHDR, SFDVKD. CDR3 loop: CATSDPAGRMEGYTF. In DNA form, the CDR3 reads TGTGCCACCAGTGATCCCGCGGGGAGAATGGAAGGCTACACCTTT.

This chain links TRBV6-2 or TRBV6-3 with TRBJ2-2, with D unresolved. Germline CDR1 is MNHEY and CDR2 is SVGEGT. The CDR3 spans 13 residues. The V end was cut by 4 bases, the J end by 3 bases, with 6 bases between. The CDR3 DNA is TGTGCCAGCAGTTCCGTTCACACCGGGGAGCTGTTTTTT. It codes for CASSSVHTGELFF.

This clonotype has just a few counts. V usage is TRBV20-1 and J usage is TRBJ2-3; TRBD1 is a possible D gene (6 bases). CDR3 length equals 14 residues. Looked up from germline, CDR1 is DFQATT and CDR2 is SNEGSKA (reference sequence). CDR3 loop: CTPDPRGNTDTQYF. The DNA of the CDR3 is TGCACCCCAGACCCGAGGGGGAACACAGATACGCAGTATTTT.

J is TRBJ2-1 and V is TRBV7-6; 11 nucleotides align to TRBD2. This CDR3 region has 16 residues. The germline gives CDR1 SGHVS, CDR2 FNYEAQ. V was pared by 1 base and J by 5 bases, with 4 bases of the junction left unmatched. CDR3 nucleotides: TGTGCCAGCAGCTTAGGGCTAGCGGGGGGCCACAATGAGCAGTTCTTC. It is translated as CASSLGLAGGHNEQFF.

The sample holds a few counts of this clonotype. The rearrangement joins TRBV27 to TRBJ2-7; 15 nucleotides line up with TRBD2. V was pared by 5 bases and J by 3 bases, with 5 bases of the junction left unmatched. Germline lookup yields CDR1 MNHEY and CDR2 SMNVEV (reference sequence). This CDR3 contains 16 residues. The CDR3 DNA is TGTGCCAGCAGTCCCGGGACTAGCGGGAGGTACTACGAGCAGTACTTC. Protein sequence: CASSPGTSGRYYEQYF.

The chain uses TRBV27 and TRBJ2-7; unclear D gene. Germline CDR1 and CDR2: MNHEY and SMNVEV (reference sequence). The CDR3 runs 14 residues. With 2 bases removed from V and 2 bases from J, the gap between germline ends came to 10 bases. The CDR3, as DNA: TGTGCCAGCAGTTTAATCGGCCGACCCTACGAGCAGTACTTC. It is translated as CASSLIGRPYEQYF.